Here is one T cell receptor beta chain with its context. The antigen is undetermined. Vbeta (60) and Jbeta (13) primers were used in the PCR. The repertoire was sequenced with immunoSEQ multiplex PCR; TCRdb's copy has only in-frame clones and lacks some. The repertoire has around 140,000 clones, less than 80% of them found once; the top ten carry around 1.8%. The entry originates in a study of cytomegalovirus exposure and HLA in healthy donors. This CDR3 contains 15 residues. Trimming cost V 0 bases and J 7 bases, with 16 bases left between them. Germline V gene lookup returns CDR1 SGHNT and CDR2 YYREEE (reference sequence). Study results and caveats: Later work found most CMV-associated TCR beta chains apparently HLA-restricted.

This sequence originates from a female donor in good health and CMV-seropositive. This sequence joins TRBV5-4 and TRBJ1-1; maybe TRBD1 (5 bases). The specimen sequenced was PBMCs. CDR3 sequence (DNA): TGTGCCAGCAGCTTGGGGGGACTCCCAACGGGTGAAGCTTTCTTT. Residues: CASSLGGLPTGEAFF.